This TCR beta chain derives from a study of T cell responses to AZD1222 COVID-19 vaccine (dated by TCRdb to the early 2020s). In terms of the full investigation: TCR sequencing covered over 230 trial participants: 200 to 220 given two doses of AZD1222 and 26 given two doses of MenACWY control vaccine. Trial participants were enrolled by age into 18-55, 56-69 and 70-plus year subgroups, with around 150, 28 and 57 TCR-sequenced participants respectively.

The CDR3 regions of human TCRbeta chains were analyzed by immunosequencing. The study's own analysis went as follows. Repertoire TCRs were checked for matches against a reference library of SARS-CoV-2-specific TCRs that had been generated using the MIRA antigen-specificity platform. Breadth was defined as the fraction of unique TCRs that were SARS-CoV-2-associated. Depth was defined as the fraction of total T cells that were SARS-CoV-2-associated. Using the MIRA data, each spike-specific TCR was mapped to the spike region that the TCR reacts to and placed in a CD4 or CD8 class. Log10-transformed breadth and depth values were compared by one-way ANOVA with Sidak's multiple comparisons tests. As stored in TCRdb, this immuneACCESS dataset retains in-frame rearrangements with V and J assigned. A fraction of the clones does not appear; measured against another copy, unresolved V genes explain less than half of the discrepancy, and the remainder lacks a known reason. The D gene and trimming were derived from the DNA, and the V and J assignments and clone size from that table. Recorded for this sample are roughly 150,000 clones; roughly 90% of them occurred a single time. The ten largest clonotypes hold roughly 1.6% of the sample.

The meaning of the sample's time point label: about 28 days (+/-7) after the second vaccine dose. AZD1222 recipients with second doses at about 4 weeks or about 12 weeks were pooled, because spike-specific TCR depth and breadth did not differ between schedules. Vaccinee samples were obtained from the UK trials COV001 and COV002, which included a single-blind randomized controlled phase 2/3 trial of AZD1222 (ChAdOx1 nCoV-19) in healthy adults. Trial participant PBMC samples were collected at day 0 and day 28 after the second dose for TCRbeta chain sequencing. What the authors observed across the whole study: Vaccine-associated CD4 TCRs spanned the whole spike protein, with dominant responses in regions 160-218 and 743-854. Only a handful of AZD1222 recipients were SARS-CoV-2 seropositive at baseline, limiting conclusions about previously exposed vaccinees. In the small 56-69-year group, the increase in depth fell short of significance, most likely because of low power. Because no samples from the day 14 peak response were available, repertoires could be characterized only after the peak T cell response. After two AZD1222 doses, spike-specific TCR breadth and depth were significantly higher than at day 0 and than in MenACWY recipients. Reportedly, almost half of the unique spike-specific TCRs recognized epitopes lying outside the regions that are mutated in the B.1.351 and B.1.1.7 variants. Participants were mostly white British and included more females than males, and it was suggested by the authors that clonal diversity may have been underestimated.

From the cysteine up to the phenylalanine, the CDR3 has a length of 14 residues. The kept DNA is CDR3 alone, 42 bases in frame from the first base. Sequences KGHSH (CDR1) and LQKENI (CDR2) are obtained from the germline V gene. V drops 5 bases and J drops 4 bases, leaving 12 bases in between. To note about this clone: Its antigen target is currently unknown. No per-base quality is available; no much larger clone lies one base away.

The sequence was collected from an adult who received the AZD1222 COVID-19 vaccine. The input for sequencing was peripheral blood, taken 28 days after the second AZD1222 dose. The sequence links TRBV18 to TRBJ2-1, and the D gene may be TRBD2, 7 bases matching. The CDR3 region reads CASSAGAQYNEQFF. The bases are TGTGCCAGCTCAGCGGGGGCCCAATACAATGAGCAGTTCTTC.